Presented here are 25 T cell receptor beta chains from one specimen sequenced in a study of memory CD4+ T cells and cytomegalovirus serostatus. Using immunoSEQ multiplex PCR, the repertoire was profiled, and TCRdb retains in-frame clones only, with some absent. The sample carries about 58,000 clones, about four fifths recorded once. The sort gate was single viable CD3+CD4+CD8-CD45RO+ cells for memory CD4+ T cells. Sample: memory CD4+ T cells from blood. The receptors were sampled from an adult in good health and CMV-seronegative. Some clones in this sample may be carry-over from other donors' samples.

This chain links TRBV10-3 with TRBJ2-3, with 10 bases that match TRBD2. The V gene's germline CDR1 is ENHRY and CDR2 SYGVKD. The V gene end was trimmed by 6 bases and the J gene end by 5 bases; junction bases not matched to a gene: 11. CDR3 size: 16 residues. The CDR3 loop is CAIRTGTSVKGDTQYF. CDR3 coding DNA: TGTGCCATCAGAACCGGGACTAGCGTAAAAGGAGATACGCAGTATTTT.

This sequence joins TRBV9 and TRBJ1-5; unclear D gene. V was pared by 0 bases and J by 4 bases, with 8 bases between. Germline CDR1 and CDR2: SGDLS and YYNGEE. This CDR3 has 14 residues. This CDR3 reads CASSVDGVNQPQHF. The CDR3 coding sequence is TGTGCCAGCAGCGTAGACGGAGTAAATCAGCCCCAGCATTTT.

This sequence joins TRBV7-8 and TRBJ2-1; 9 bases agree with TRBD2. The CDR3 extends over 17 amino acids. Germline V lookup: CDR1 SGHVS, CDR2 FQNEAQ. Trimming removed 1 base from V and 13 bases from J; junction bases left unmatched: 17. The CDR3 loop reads CASSLVGGGRGSGRQFF. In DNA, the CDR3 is TGTGCCAGCAGCTTAGTAGGCGGGGGGCGAGGTAGCGGGAGACAGTTCTTC.

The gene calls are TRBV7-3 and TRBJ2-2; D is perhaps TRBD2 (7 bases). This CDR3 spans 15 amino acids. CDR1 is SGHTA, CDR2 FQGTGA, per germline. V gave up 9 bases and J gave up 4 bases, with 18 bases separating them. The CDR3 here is CARTRGGRATGELFF. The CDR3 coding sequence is TGTGCCAGAACTAGGGGGGGGCGAGCCACCGGGGAGCTGTTTTTT.

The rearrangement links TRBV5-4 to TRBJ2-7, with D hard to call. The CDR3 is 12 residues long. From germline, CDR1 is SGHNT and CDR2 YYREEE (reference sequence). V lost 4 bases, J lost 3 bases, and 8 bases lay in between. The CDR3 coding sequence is TGTGCCAGCAGCCCAGACGGCTACGAGCAGTACTTC. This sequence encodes CASSPDGYEQYF. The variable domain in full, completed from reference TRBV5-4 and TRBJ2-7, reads ETGVTQSPTHLIKTRGQQVTLRCSSQSGHNTVSWYQQALGQGPQFIFQYYREEENGRGNFPPRFSGLQFPNYSSELNVNALELDDSALYLCASSPDGYEQYFGPGTRLTVT.

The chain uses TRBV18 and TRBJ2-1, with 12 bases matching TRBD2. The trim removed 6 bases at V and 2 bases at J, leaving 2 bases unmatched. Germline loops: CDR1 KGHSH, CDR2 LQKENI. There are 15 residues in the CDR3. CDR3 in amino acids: CASSRTSGTYNEQFF. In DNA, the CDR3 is TGTGCCAGCTCCCGGACTAGCGGGACCTACAATGAGCAGTTCTTC.

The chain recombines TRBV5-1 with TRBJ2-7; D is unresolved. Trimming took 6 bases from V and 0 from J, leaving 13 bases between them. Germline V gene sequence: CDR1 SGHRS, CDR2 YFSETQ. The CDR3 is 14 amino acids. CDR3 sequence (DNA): TGCGCCAGCAACTTAGACGGTAGCTCCTACGAGCAGTACTTC. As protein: CASNLDGSSYEQYF.

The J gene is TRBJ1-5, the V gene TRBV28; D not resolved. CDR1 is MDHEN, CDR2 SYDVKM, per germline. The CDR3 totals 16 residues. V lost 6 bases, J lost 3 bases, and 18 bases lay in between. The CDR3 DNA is TGTGCCAGCAGCTCTGTGAGGCGCGGTTACAATCAGCCCCAGCATTTT. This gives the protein CASSSVRRGYNQPQHF.

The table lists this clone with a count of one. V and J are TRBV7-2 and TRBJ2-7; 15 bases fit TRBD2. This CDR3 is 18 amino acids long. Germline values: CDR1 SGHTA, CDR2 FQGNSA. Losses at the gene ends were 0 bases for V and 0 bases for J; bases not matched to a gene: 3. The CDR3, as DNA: TGTGCCAGCAGCTTAGCTAGGACTAGCGGGAGGGACTCCTACGAGCAGTACTTC. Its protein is CASSLARTSGRDSYEQYF.

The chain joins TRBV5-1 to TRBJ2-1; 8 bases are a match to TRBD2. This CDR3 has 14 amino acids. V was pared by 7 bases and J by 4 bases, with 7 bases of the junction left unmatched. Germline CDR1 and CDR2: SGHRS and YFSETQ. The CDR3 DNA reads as TGCGCCAGCCAACTAGCGGAGGTATACAATGAGCAGTTCTTC. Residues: CASQLAEVYNEQFF.

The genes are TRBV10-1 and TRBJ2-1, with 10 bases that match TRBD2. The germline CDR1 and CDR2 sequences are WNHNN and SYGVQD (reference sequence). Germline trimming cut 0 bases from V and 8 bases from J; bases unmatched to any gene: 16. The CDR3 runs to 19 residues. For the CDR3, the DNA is TGCGCCAGCAGTGAGTCGACTCACGGAAAGCGGGAGGGCCTCTATGAGCAGTTCTTC. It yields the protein CASSESTHGKREGLYEQFF.

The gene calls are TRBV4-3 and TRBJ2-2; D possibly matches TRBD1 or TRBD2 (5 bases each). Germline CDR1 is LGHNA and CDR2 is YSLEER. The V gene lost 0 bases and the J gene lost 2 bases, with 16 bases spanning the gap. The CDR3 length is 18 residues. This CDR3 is CASSQDLIRDLNTGELFF. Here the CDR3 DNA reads TGCGCCAGCAGCCAAGATTTAATACGGGACCTTAACACCGGGGAGCTGTTTTTT.

CDR3 nucleotides: TGTGCCAGAAGCTCCCGGGGCCTTGGGGGCTACACCTTC. Translation gives CARSSRGLGGYTF. The chain carries TRBV5-3 and TRBJ1-2; D may be TRBD1 (5 bases). TRBV5-3 is assigned to the ORF class and has an uncertain function. The CDR3 spans 13 residues. V lost 3 bases and J 8 bases, leaving 14 bases between the germline ends.

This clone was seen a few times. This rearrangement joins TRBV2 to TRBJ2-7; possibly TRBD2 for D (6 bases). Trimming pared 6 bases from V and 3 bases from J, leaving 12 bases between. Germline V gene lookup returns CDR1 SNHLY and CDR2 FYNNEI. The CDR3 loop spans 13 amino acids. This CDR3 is CASRLGRDYEQYF. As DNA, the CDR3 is TGTGCCAGCAGACTAGGGCGGGACTACGAGCAGTACTTC.

The CDR3 bases are TGTGCCAGCAGCGTAAACACAGGTTCCGGAAACACCATATATTTT. Its protein product is CASSVNTGSGNTIYF. This rearrangement joins TRBV9 to TRBJ1-3; weak D call: TRBD1 (5 bases). Germline V gene lookup returns CDR1 SGDLS and CDR2 YYNGEE. The V end was cut by 1 base, the J end by 4 bases, with 12 bases between. This CDR3 is built from 15 residues.

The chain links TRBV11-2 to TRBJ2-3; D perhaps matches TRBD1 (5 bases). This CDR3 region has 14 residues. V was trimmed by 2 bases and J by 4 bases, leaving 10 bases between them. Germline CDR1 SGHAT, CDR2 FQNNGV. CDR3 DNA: TGTGCCAGCAGCTTACAGAGGACACCAGATACGCAGTATTTT. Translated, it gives CASSLQRTPDTQYF.

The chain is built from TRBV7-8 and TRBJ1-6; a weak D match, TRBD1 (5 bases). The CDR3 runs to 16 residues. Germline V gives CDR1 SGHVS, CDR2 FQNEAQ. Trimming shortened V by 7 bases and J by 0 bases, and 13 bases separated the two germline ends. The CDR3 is CASTPGGSSYNSPLHF. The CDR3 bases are TGTGCCAGCACCCCCGGGGGGAGCTCCTATAATTCACCCCTCCACTTT.

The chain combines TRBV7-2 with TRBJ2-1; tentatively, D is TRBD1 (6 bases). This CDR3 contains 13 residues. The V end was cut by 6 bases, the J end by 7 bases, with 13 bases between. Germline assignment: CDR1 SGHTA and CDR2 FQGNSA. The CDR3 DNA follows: TGTGCCAGCAGGAGCAGGGGAACTAATGAGCAGTTCTTC. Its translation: CASRSRGTNEQFF.

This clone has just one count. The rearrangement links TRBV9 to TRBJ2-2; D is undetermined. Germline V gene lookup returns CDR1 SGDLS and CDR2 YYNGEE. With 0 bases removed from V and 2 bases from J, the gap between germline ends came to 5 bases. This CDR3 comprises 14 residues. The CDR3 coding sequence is TGTGCCAGCAGCGTAGCCTTAAACACCGGGGAGCTGTTTTTT. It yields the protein CASSVALNTGELFF.

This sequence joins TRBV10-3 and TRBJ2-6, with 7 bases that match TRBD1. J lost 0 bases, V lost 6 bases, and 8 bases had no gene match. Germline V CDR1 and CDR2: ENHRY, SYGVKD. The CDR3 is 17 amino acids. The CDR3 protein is CAISPTGHSSGANVLTF. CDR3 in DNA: TGTGCCATCAGCCCGACAGGGCACAGCTCTGGGGCCAACGTCCTGACTTTC.

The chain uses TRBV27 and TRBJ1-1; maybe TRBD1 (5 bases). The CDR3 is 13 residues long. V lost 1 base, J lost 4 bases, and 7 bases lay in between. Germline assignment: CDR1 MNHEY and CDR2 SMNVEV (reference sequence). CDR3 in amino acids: CASSLWGSTEAFF. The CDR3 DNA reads TGTGCCAGCAGTTTATGGGGGTCCACTGAAGCTTTCTTT.

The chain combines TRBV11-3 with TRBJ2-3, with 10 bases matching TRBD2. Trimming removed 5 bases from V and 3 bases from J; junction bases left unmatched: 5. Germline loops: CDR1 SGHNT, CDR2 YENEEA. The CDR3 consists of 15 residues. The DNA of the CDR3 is TGTGCCAGCAGCCGAGCGGGAGGGCCAACAGATACGCAGTATTTT. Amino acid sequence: CASSRAGGPTDTQYF.

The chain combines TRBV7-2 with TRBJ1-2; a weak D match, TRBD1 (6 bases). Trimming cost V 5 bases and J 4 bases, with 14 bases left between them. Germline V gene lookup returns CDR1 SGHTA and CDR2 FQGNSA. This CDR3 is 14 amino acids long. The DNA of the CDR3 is TGTGCCAGCAGCCCGGCGGGGGGCGGCTATGGCTACACCTTC. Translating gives CASSPAGGGYGYTF.

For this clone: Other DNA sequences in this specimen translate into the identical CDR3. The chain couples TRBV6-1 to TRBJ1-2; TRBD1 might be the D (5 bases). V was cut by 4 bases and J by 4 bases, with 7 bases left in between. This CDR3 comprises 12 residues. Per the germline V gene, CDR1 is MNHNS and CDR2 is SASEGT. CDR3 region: CASSGQGYGYTF. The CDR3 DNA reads TGTGCCAGCAGTGGGCAGGGCTATGGCTACACCTTC.

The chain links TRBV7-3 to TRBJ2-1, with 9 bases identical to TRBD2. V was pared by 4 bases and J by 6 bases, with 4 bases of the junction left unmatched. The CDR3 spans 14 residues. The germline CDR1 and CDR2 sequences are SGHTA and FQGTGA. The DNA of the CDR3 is TGTGCCAGCAGCTCCGGGACTAGCTCCAATGAGCAGTTCTTC. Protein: CASSSGTSSNEQFF. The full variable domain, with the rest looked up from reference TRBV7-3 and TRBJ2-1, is GAGVSQTPSNKVTEKGKYVELRCDPISGHTALYWYRQSLGQGPEFLIYFQGTGAADDSGLPNDRFFAVRPEGSVSTLKIQRTERGDSAVYLCASSSGTSSNEQFFGPGTRLTVL.